Listed here is a single T cell receptor (beta chain). Its antigen remains unidentified. This may be a read error: a much more frequent sequence differs by one nucleotide. CDR1 is SQVTM and CDR2 is ANQGSEA in the germline V gene. The CDR3 is 14 residues long. Authors' methods: In papillary thyroid cancer, a distant-metastasis classifier was built using CDR3 differences across clinicopathological groups. TCRdb reassembled clones from the PCR reads with MiXCR. The V and J calls were determined by TCRdb, not by the authors. The sample records roughly 93,000 clones, about 13% being singletons. The sample belongs to a study of metastatic and nonmetastatic thyroid tumors. The wider study: The comparison covered peripheral blood and tumor or nodule tissue in malignant and benign thyroid patients.

Broader study findings: It was reported that TCR beta diversity was significantly higher in malignant thyroid tumors than benign nodules, in blood and tumor.

Thyroid surgery had not been preceded by any treatment in any patient. Specimen: blood. This sequence joins TRBV29-1 and TRBJ1-1; TRBD1 matches 8 bases. This TCR was recovered from a female donor with papillary thyroid cancer or a benign thyroid nodule (not recorded which). Some clones in this sample may be carry-over from other donors' samples. CDR3: CIVSSRTGITEAFF. The DNA of the CDR3 is TGCATCGTTAGTTCCCGGACAGGGATCACTGAAGCTTTCTTT.